This T cell receptor beta chain is drawn from a study of identical twins. Trimming removed 8 bases at V and 6 bases at J, with 20 bases between. CDR1 is DFQATT and CDR2 is SNEGSKA in the germline V gene (reference sequence). The length of the CDR3 is 14 residues. Unique molecular identifiers were in the cDNA, with template-switch universal primer binding. TCRdb called the 5' RACE reads again in MiXCR, with one record for every CDR3 protein. The sample lists roughly 770,000 distinct CDR3 sequences; roughly 18% were seen once. A further study also used this sample, focusing on T cells expressing NK-cell markers.

Sequenced input: PBMCs. This TCR was sampled from a young woman in good health. V gene TRBV20-1 combines with J gene TRBJ2-1, with D perhaps TRBD1 or TRBD2 (6 bases each). The CDR3 is CSTGRGGLINEQFF. CDR3 coding DNA: TGCAGTACCGGTAGAGGGGGACTTATCAATGAGCAGTTCTTC.